These T cell receptor beta chains were read from a single sample in a study of blood T cell repertoires in COVID-19. Using immunoSEQ multiplex PCR, the repertoire was profiled, and TCRdb retains in-frame clones only, with some absent. Of approximately 94,000 clones in the sample, around 85% are singletons; the top ten hold roughly 13%. The sequenced sample was peripheral blood. The source of these receptors is a human donor in a cohort sampled during active COVID-19. CDR3s include the opening cysteine and the closing phenylalanine or tryptophan. D genes are given only for firm matches. The size entry is marked missing in some rows and otherwise reads once, few, many or a size class.

d_call clone_size j_call v_call cdr3_aa cdr3_nt
TRBD1 . TRBJ1-2 TRBV6-5 CASRTGAGYTF TGTGCCAGCCGGACAGGGGCTGGCTACACCTTC
. . TRBJ1-1 TRBV11-3 CASSFRALSEAFF TGTGCCAGCAGCTTCCGTGCGTTGTCCGAAGCTTTCTTT
TRBD2 many TRBJ2-1 TRBV25-1 CASSEFSGYHNEQFF TGTGCCAGCAGTGAATTTAGCGGGTACCACAATGAGCAGTTCTTC
. . TRBJ1-1 TRBV29-1 CSVSGIENTEAFF TGCAGCGTTTCCGGGATTGAGAACACTGAAGCTTTCTTT
. . TRBJ2-3 TRBV6-2/TRBV6-3 CASSYDRSPTDTQYF TGTGCCAGCAGTTACGACAGGAGCCCCACAGATACGCAGTATTTT
. once TRBJ1-2 TRBV3-1/TRBV3-2 CASNKNLRGDGYTF TGTGCCAGCAATAAAAATTTGCGAGGAGACGGCTACACCTTC
. . TRBJ2-2 TRBV9 CASSARTSSGELFF TGTGCCAGCAGCGCTCGTACTAGTTCCGGGGAGCTGTTTTTT
TRBD1 . TRBJ2-5 TRBV4-1 CASSQDPTGGWETQYF TGCGCCAGCAGCCAAGATCCGACAGGGGGATGGGAGACCCAGTACTTC
. once TRBJ1-1 TRBV7-9 CASSLGGRGGANTEAFF TGTGCCAGCAGCTTAGGAGGTCGGGGGGGCGCGAACACTGAAGCTTTCTTT
. . TRBJ1-1 TRBV7-2 CASSLRVRSGGTEAFF TGTGCCAGCAGCTTAAGAGTCCGATCCGGCGGCACTGAAGCTTTCTTT